These 28 T cell receptor beta chains came from one sample sequenced in a study of T cells after yellow fever vaccination (dated by TCRdb to the late 2010s). According to the study, the label for this sample's treatment or condition signals: live attenuated yellow fever vaccine strain. The library was generated by 5' RACE. Sequencing relied on an Illumina HiSeq 2500. TCRdb trimmed public reads at Q25 via fastp, called clones via MiXCR and kept in-frame beta chains. Duplicate CDR3 protein sequences are folded into a single record with the most common DNA and genes. This sample has some 500,000 distinct CDR3 sequences in its table, and around an eighth of those were observed once. The ten top clones hold more than 13% of the sample. This specimen consisted of PBMCs, obtained on the day of the yellow fever booster vaccination. The receptors were gathered from a man aged 25 to 40 who received the YFV17D yellow fever vaccine.

This clonotype came up a few times. The V gene is TRBV29-1, the J gene TRBJ2-1; 7 positions agree with TRBD1. The trim removed 7 bases at V and 6 bases at J, leaving 6 bases unmatched. Germline V CDR1 and CDR2: SQVTM, ANQGSEA. The CDR3 runs to 12 residues. The CDR3 region is CSGNRGANEQFF. CDR3 nucleotide sequence: TGCAGCGGAAACAGGGGAGCCAATGAGCAGTTCTTC.

This chain joins TRBV6-2 or TRBV6-3 and TRBJ2-3; 7 positions agree with TRBD2. This CDR3 comprises 15 residues. After removal of 1 base from V and 4 bases from J, the junction contained 5 bases not matched to a gene. Germline V lookup: CDR1 MNHEY, CDR2 SVGEGT. This chain's CDR3 is CASSYYHAGADTQYF. The DNA of the CDR3 is TGTGCCAGCAGTTACTACCATGCGGGGGCAGATACGCAGTATTTT.

The J gene is TRBJ2-1, the V gene TRBV19; TRBD2 matches 10 bases. Germline values: CDR1 LNHDA, CDR2 SQIVND (reference sequence). The CDR3 is 20 residues long. V lost 3 bases, J lost 0 bases, and 14 bases stayed unmatched. The CDR3, as DNA: TGTGCCAGTAGTATCGGCAGGGCTAGCGGGAGAAGGGGCTCCTACAATGAGCAGTTCTTC. As protein: CASSIGRASGRRGSYNEQFF.

In its sample, this clonotype was seen a few times. CDR3 residues: CASSPRTARNQPQHF. The CDR3 bases are TGTGCCAGCAGTCCTCGGACAGCTCGCAATCAGCCCCAGCATTTT. The rearrangement joins TRBV2 to TRBJ1-5, with TRBD1 as a possible D gene (6 bases). Trimming took 5 bases from V and 2 from J, leaving 13 bases between them. Germline V gene data show CDR1 as SNHLY and CDR2 as FYNNEI. The CDR3 contains 15 residues.

This clonotype was observed many times. The rearrangement links TRBV29-1 to TRBJ2-1, with 7 nucleotides matching TRBD2. The CDR3 consists of 14 residues. Trimming at V came to 1 base and at J to 1 base, leaving 1 base not matched to a gene. Germline values: CDR1 SQVTM, CDR2 ANQGSEA. CDR3 in amino acids: CSVEASGSYNEQFF. The CDR3 DNA is TGCAGCGTTGAAGCTAGCGGTTCCTACAATGAGCAGTTCTTC.

The DNA of the CDR3 is TGCGCCAGCAGCTTGGTGGGGGCCGACGAGCAGTACTTC. It yields the protein CASSLVGADEQYF. The chain links TRBV5-1 to TRBJ2-7; D possibly corresponds to TRBD1 (6 bases). Germline V gene data show CDR1 as SGHRS and CDR2 as YFSETQ. Trimming took 0 bases from V and 5 from J, leaving 9 bases between them. The CDR3 runs 13 residues.

The genes are TRBV29-1 and TRBJ2-2, with 7 bases matching TRBD2. The CDR3 spans 13 residues. Germline V gene data show CDR1 as SQVTM and CDR2 as ANQGSEA. The J segment lost 7 bases and the V segment lost 4 bases, leaving 6 bases of the junction unmatched. DNA of the CDR3: TGCAGCGTTGCTGGGGGGGGTGGCGGGGAGCTGTTTTTT. Residues: CSVAGGGGGELFF.

The J gene is TRBJ2-4, the V gene TRBV6-2 or TRBV6-3; D remains unclear. In germline, CDR1 is MNHEY, CDR2 SVGEGT. The CDR3 spans 13 residues. The V and J ends lost 5 bases and 5 bases respectively, with 10 bases between them. The CDR3 loop reads CASSPQNENIQYF. The CDR3 nucleotides read TGTGCCAGCAGTCCCCAAAACGAAAACATTCAGTACTTC.

The sample holds a few counts of this clonotype. CDR3 residues: CASSIIGSKYEQYF. CDR3 nucleotide sequence: TGTGCCAGTAGTATTATCGGGAGTAAATACGAGCAGTACTTC. The chain is built from TRBV19 and TRBJ2-7; D may be TRBD2 (6 bases). Germline CDR1 reads LNHDA; CDR2 reads SQIVND (reference sequence). Trimming took off 3 bases at V and 4 bases at J, with 13 bases between the two ends. The CDR3 runs to 14 residues.

There are a few counts of this clonotype. The CDR3 region has the DNA TGCAGTGCTAGAGTTTCAAACTCTGGGGCCAACGTCCTGACTTTC. This gives the protein CSARVSNSGANVLTF. This sequence joins TRBV20-1 and TRBJ2-6; D remains unclear. The CDR3 runs 15 residues. Trimming shortened V by 1 base and J by 0 bases, and 7 bases separated the two germline ends. CDR1 DFQATT and CDR2 SNEGSKA come from the germline V gene (reference sequence).

To note about this clonotype: Given a much more abundant clone one base away, this may be a read error. This chain's CDR3 is CASSPLGTGAYEQYF. The CDR3 bases are TGTGCCAGCAGCCCCCTAGGGACTGGGGCCTACGAGCAGTACTTC. The rearrangement uses TRBV14 and TRBJ2-7; maybe TRBD2 (6 bases). CDR3 length: 15 residues. V was cut by 4 bases and J by 2 bases, with 15 bases left in between. Per the germline V gene, CDR1 is SGHDN and CDR2 is FVKESK.

The CDR3 DNA is TGTGCCAGCAGCGGCAGGGGATATTACACAGATACGCAGTATTTT. The encoded protein is CASSGRGYYTDTQYF. The V gene is TRBV9, the J gene TRBJ2-3; tentatively, D is TRBD1 (6 bases). Germline V gene sequence: CDR1 SGDLS, CDR2 YYNGEE. This CDR3 has 15 amino acids. Trimming pared 3 bases from V and 2 bases from J, leaving 13 bases between.

The DNA of the CDR3 is TGTGCCAGCAGTTACAGGACTAGCAGTACAAATACGCAGTATTTT. Translating gives CASSYRTSSTNTQYF. The gene calls are TRBV6-5 and TRBJ2-3; 8 nucleotides agree with TRBD2. Germline trimming cut 2 bases from V and 7 bases from J; bases unmatched to any gene: 8. The germline gives CDR1 MNHEY, CDR2 SVGAGI. The CDR3 consists of 15 residues.

The chain has TRBV7-9 and TRBJ2-3; TRBD2 matches at 7 bases. V trimming: 3 bases; J trimming: 6 bases; junction bases outside the gene matches: 6. CDR1 and CDR2 (germline): SEHNR, FQNEAQ (reference sequence). The CDR3 has 14 residues. CDR3 residues: CASSFHGGTDTQYF. CDR3 in DNA: TGTGCCAGCAGCTTCCACGGGGGGACGGATACGCAGTATTTT.

This clonotype was observed a few times. The J gene is TRBJ2-3, the V gene TRBV5-1, with 10 bases lining up with TRBD1. The V gene's germline CDR1 is SGHRS and CDR2 YFSETQ. V shed 5 bases and J 2 bases; nucleotides not matched to a gene: 8. This CDR3 has 16 residues. The CDR3 loop is CASRLGQGTPTDTQYF. The CDR3 region has the DNA TGCGCCAGCAGGCTGGGACAGGGGACGCCCACAGATACGCAGTATTTT.

In this sample, this clonotype turned up a few times. For the CDR3, the DNA is TGCGCCAGCAGCTCAACTCGAGGCACCTTGAACACCGGGGAGCTGTTTTTT. Translating it yields CASSSTRGTLNTGELFF. The V gene is TRBV5-1, the J gene TRBJ2-2; no definite D call. Germline lookup yields CDR1 SGHRS and CDR2 YFSETQ. The CDR3 spans 17 residues. V was clipped by 3 bases and J by 1 base, with 16 bases between them.

In its sample, this clonotype was seen a few times. The rearrangement links TRBV5-6 to TRBJ2-5, with D perhaps matching TRBD1 or TRBD2 (5 bases each). CDR3 size: 16 residues. V shed 3 bases and J shed 3 bases, with 18 bases lying between them. Germline V gene sequence: CDR1 SGHDT, CDR2 YYEEEE. The CDR3 DNA is TGTGCCAGCAGCTCCGACAGAGGGGTGTATGAAGAGACCCAGTACTTC. This codes for CASSSDRGVYEETQYF.

The chain carries TRBV6-2 or TRBV6-3 and TRBJ2-5; TRBD1 is a possible D gene (7 bases). The V gene's germline CDR1 is MNHEY and CDR2 SVGEGT. The V end was cut by 2 bases, the J end by 2 bases, with 12 bases between. This CDR3 region has 15 residues. The CDR3, as DNA: TGTGCCAGCAGTTACCTCGCGGGACAGCAAGAGACCCAGTACTTC. Its protein is CASSYLAGQQETQYF.

This clonotype was observed a few times. This chain connects TRBV4-3 to TRBJ2-1; TRBD2 agrees at 7 bases. Losses at the gene ends were 6 bases for V and 6 bases for J; bases not matched to a gene: 2. Germline assignment: CDR1 LGHNA and CDR2 YSLEER. The CDR3 runs 12 residues. CDR3 loop: CASRGGSNEQFF. In DNA, the CDR3 is TGCGCCAGCAGGGGGGGGAGCAATGAGCAGTTCTTC.

V is TRBV10-1 and J is TRBJ2-7; D not resolved. The germline V gene has CDR1 WNHNN and CDR2 SYGVQD (reference sequence). V shed 0 bases and J shed 2 bases, with 8 bases lying between them. The CDR3 spans 14 residues. Here the CDR3 DNA reads TGCGCCAGCAGTGAGTCGAGGCAAGCCTACGAGCAGTACTTC. Encoded protein: CASSESRQAYEQYF.

This clonotype was found many times. The J gene is TRBJ1-2, the V gene TRBV6-5; D not certain. The CDR3 totals 13 residues. Germline CDR1 reads MNHEY; CDR2 reads SVGAGI. The V end was cut by 2 bases, the J end by 1 base, with 5 bases between. The CDR3 is CASSYGINYGYTF. In DNA, the CDR3 is TGTGCCAGCAGTTACGGGATTAACTATGGCTACACCTTC.

The J gene is TRBJ2-6, the V gene TRBV6-2 or TRBV6-3; D may correspond to TRBD1 or TRBD2 (5 bases each). The V gene's germline CDR1 is MNHEY and CDR2 SVGEGT. Trimming pared 6 bases from V and 1 base from J, leaving 25 bases between. This CDR3 is built from 20 residues. CDR3 sequence reads: CASRGYGTGTDRSGANVLTF. CDR3 DNA: TGTGCCAGCAGGGGTTATGGGACCGGAACGGACCGATCTGGGGCCAACGTCCTGACTTTC.

This clonotype was detected a few times. The rearrangement links TRBV5-4 to TRBJ2-1; 7 bases are a match to TRBD1. Trimming cost V 4 bases and J 2 bases; bases outside gene matches: 6. The CDR3 totals 15 residues. The germline V gene has CDR1 SGHNT and CDR2 YYREEE (reference sequence). The chain's CDR3 is CASSARDSPYNEQFF. In DNA, the CDR3 is TGTGCCAGCAGCGCCAGGGACAGCCCCTACAATGAGCAGTTCTTC. The variable domain in full, completed from reference TRBV5-4 and TRBJ2-1, reads ETGVTQSPTHLIKTRGQQVTLRCSSQSGHNTVSWYQQALGQGPQFIFQYYREEENGRGNFPPRFSGLQFPNYSSELNVNALELDDSALYLCASSARDSPYNEQFFGPGTRLTVL.

The chain recombines TRBV6-5 with TRBJ2-7; weak D call: TRBD2 (7 bases). The ends were cut back, 6 bases at V and 6 bases at J, with 12 bases in the middle. The CDR3 covers 12 residues. The germline CDR1 and CDR2 sequences are MNHEY and SVGAGI. This CDR3 is CASSRAGAEQYF. CDR3 sequence (DNA): TGTGCCAGCAGCCGTGCGGGGGCCGAGCAGTACTTC.

This clonotype was seen at least ten times. This chain connects TRBV14 to TRBJ2-3; D uncertain. The V gene lost 1 base and the J gene lost 5 bases, with 4 bases spanning the gap. The CDR3 runs 12 residues. Germline assignment: CDR1 SGHDN and CDR2 FVKESK. CDR3 amino acids: CASSQVGDTQYF. Written as DNA, the CDR3 is TGTGCCAGCAGCCAAGTAGGAGATACGCAGTATTTT.

The V and J genes are TRBV29-1 and TRBJ2-5; unclear D gene. Germline loops: CDR1 SQVTM, CDR2 ANQGSEA. With 7 bases removed from V and 5 bases from J, the gap between germline ends came to 8 bases. The CDR3 length is 10 residues. The CDR3 region is CSGQSETQYF. The CDR3 DNA sequence: TGCAGCGGTCAGTCGGAGACCCAGTACTTC.

The V and J genes are TRBV29-1 and TRBJ1-2; no clear D gene. The CDR3 has 13 amino acids. Trimming took off 4 bases at V and 4 bases at J, with 13 bases between the two ends. Germline CDR1 is SQVTM and CDR2 is ANQGSEA. CDR3 region: CSVVNKEIYGYTF. In nucleotides, the CDR3 is TGCAGCGTTGTGAACAAGGAGATCTATGGCTACACCTTC.

This clonotype appeared a few times. The chain is built from TRBV19 and TRBJ1-6; TRBD1 matches 10 bases. Germline V gene lookup returns CDR1 LNHDA and CDR2 SQIVND (reference sequence). This CDR3 has 13 residues. V lost 10 bases and J lost 10; bases outside the gene matches: 7. The DNA of the CDR3 is TGTGCCACCGGGACAGGGGAGAGGTCACCCCTCCACTTT. It specifies CATGTGERSPLHF.